This TCR beta chain emerged from a study of T cell repertoires in cytomegalovirus infection (dated by TCRdb to 2018 to 2020). Some background on the complete study: Donor HLA type was relevant to the analysis, because carriage of CMV infection together with the matching HLA type was indicated by public TCR beta signatures. Points the paper makes about the study in general: In both this cohort and an independent cohort of some 370 donors, the cumulative frequency of public TCR beta family members distinguished carriers of CMV infection plus the relevant HLA type. The ex vivo response was dominated by HLA-C-restricted CMV-specific TCR beta clonotypes, which also provided the single most frequent clonotype in two of eight donors.

Of note for this clonotype: There is no known antigen for this receptor. No much larger clone exists at a distance of one base, and base qualities are not known.

The instrument given in TCRdb is Illumina HiSeq 1500. TCRdb reprocessing: public reads trimmed at Q25 with fastp, clones called with MiXCR, in-frame beta chains kept. One record per CDR3 amino acid sequence lists the most common genes and DNA. The sample table lists 300,000 or so distinct CDR3 sequences, about a quarter of them with a count of one. Over 11% of the sample goes to the ten largest clones. The CDR1 and CDR2 encoded by the germline V gene (reference sequence) are DFQATT and SNEGSKA. The CDR3 starts with the cysteine, ends with the phenylalanine, and has 14 residues. Left in the record is the CDR3 DNA by itself, 42 bases read in frame from the first base. V loses 1 base of germline sequence and J loses 7 bases, and the interval between the two ends is 14 bases.

The chain was built from TRBV20-1 and TRBJ2-1; TRBD2 could be the D gene, as 5 bases match. This sequence was found in a human donor in good health (CMV status not recorded). Some clones in this sample may be carry-over from other donors' samples. The sequenced sample was PBMCs. The CDR3 region reads CSARVGNRRNEQFF. The bases are TGCAGTGCTAGAGTTGGGAATCGGAGGAATGAGCAGTTCTTC.